A single sample is the source of the 21 T cell receptor beta chains below, sequenced in a study of cytomegalovirus exposure and HLA in healthy donors. Here immunoSEQ multiplex PCR was the method, and the copy in TCRdb shows in-frame clones only, minus some. This repertoire shows roughly 200,000 clones, roughly 86% found once; its top ten account for roughly 6.6%. The specimen sequenced was PBMCs. Receptors originate from a young man in good health and CMV-seropositive.

The V gene is TRBV5-8, the J gene TRBJ1-5; 7 nucleotides align to TRBD1. CDR3 length equals 17 residues. CDR1 and CDR2 from the germline V gene are SGHTS and YDEGEE. Trimming took 4 bases from V and 4 from J; bases not matched to a gene: 14. The CDR3 spells CASSKDRYLTRNQPQHF. CDR3 bases: TGTGCCAGCAGCAAGGACAGGTATCTGACAAGAAATCAGCCCCAGCATTTT.

CDR3 sequence (DNA): TGTGCCAGCAGTGCAACCCCGGGTACTGAAGCTTTCTTT. Residues: CASSATPGTEAFF. This rearrangement joins TRBV9 to TRBJ1-1; D gene uncertain. The CDR3 is made up of 13 amino acids. The V and J ends lost 5 bases and 5 bases respectively, with 13 bases between them. Germline CDR1 and CDR2: SGDLS and YYNGEE.

This chain connects TRBV5-1 to TRBJ2-1; D gene uncertain. With 4 bases removed from V and 3 bases from J, the gap between germline ends came to 17 bases. CDR1 and CDR2 from the germline V gene are SGHRS and YFSETQ. There are 16 residues in the CDR3. The CDR3 coding sequence is TGCGCCAGCAGCCCAGGCCCTCCGACGGTCTACAATGAGCAGTTCTTC. The encoded protein is CASSPGPPTVYNEQFF.

V is TRBV29-1 and J is TRBJ2-7; D ambiguous. The CDR3 extends over 11 amino acids. V lost 2 bases and J lost 6, with 8 bases in between. Germline V gives CDR1 SQVTM, CDR2 ANQGSEA. The CDR3 DNA follows: TGCAGCGTTGAATATTGGTCCGAGCAGTACTTC. Its translation is CSVEYWSEQYF.

The V call is TRBV4-1, the J call TRBJ2-1, with 8 bases fitting TRBD2. CDR3 length equals 17 residues. V shed 4 bases and J 6 bases; nucleotides not matched to a gene: 14. The V gene's germline CDR1 is MGHRA and CDR2 YSYEKL. As DNA, the CDR3 is TGCGCCAGCAGCCGCCAAAGTCCGGGACTAGAATTCAATGAGCAGTTCTTC. It yields the protein CASSRQSPGLEFNEQFF.

The J gene is TRBJ2-2, the V gene TRBV5-1; 12 nucleotides agree with TRBD2. CDR1 is SGHRS and CDR2 is YFSETQ in the germline V gene. The CDR3 consists of 16 residues. V shed 8 bases and J 7 bases; nucleotides not matched to a gene: 12. The CDR3 spells CASSITTSGRSGELFF. The CDR3 DNA is TGCGCCAGTAGCATCACGACTAGCGGGAGAAGCGGGGAGCTGTTTTTT.

The chain links TRBV29-1 to TRBJ2-3, with 8 bases that match TRBD2. Germline V gives CDR1 SQVTM, CDR2 ANQGSEA. V was clipped by 4 bases and J by 3 bases; unmatched bases: 9. There are 15 residues in the CDR3. CDR3 nucleotide sequence: TGCAGCGTTGGTGGGGCGGGGGGAATTACAGATACGCAGTATTTT. Amino acids: CSVGGAGGITDTQYF.

In its sample, this clone was seen a few times. The CDR3 DNA sequence: TGTGCCAGCTCACCACCGATTAACAGTGGGAGATATGGCTACACCTTC. Translation: CASSPPINSGRYGYTF. This chain uses TRBV18 with TRBJ1-2; D gene uncertain. Between the trimmed V and J ends, which lost 0 bases and 5 bases, there was a span of 16 bases. This CDR3 is built from 16 residues. In germline, CDR1 is KGHSH, CDR2 LQKENI.

The chain is built from TRBV6-1 and TRBJ1-6; no clear D. CDR1 and CDR2 (germline): MNHNS, SASEGT. The CDR3 has 14 amino acids. V was trimmed by 7 bases and J by 10 bases, leaving 17 bases between them. The CDR3 DNA reads as TGTGCCAGCACCCGGCAGAACGAAGGGTCACCCCTCCACTTT. Translated, it gives CASTRQNEGSPLHF.

The chain links TRBV6-1 to TRBJ2-7, with unresolved D. The CDR3 sequence is 16 residues long. CDR1 and CDR2 from the germline V gene are MNHNS and SASEGT. Trimming took 0 bases from V and 3 from J, leaving 15 bases between them. The CDR3 reads CASSEAAQIAFYEQYF. In DNA form, the CDR3 reads TGTGCCAGCAGTGAAGCAGCCCAAATTGCCTTCTACGAGCAGTACTTC.

The V gene is TRBV5-4, the J gene TRBJ1-5; the D is unclear. The germline gives CDR1 SGHNT, CDR2 YYREEE (reference sequence). The CDR3 is 15 residues long. The ends were cut back, 4 bases at V and 4 bases at J, with 15 bases in the middle. The CDR3 is CASSTGPSWNQPQHF. The CDR3 DNA reads TGTGCCAGCAGCACCGGGCCATCGTGGAATCAGCCCCAGCATTTT.

This chain links TRBV27 with TRBJ2-3; 13 bases are a match to TRBD2. The germline V gene has CDR1 MNHEY and CDR2 SMNVEV (reference sequence). This CDR3 is 17 amino acids long. V shed 2 bases, J shed 2 bases, and the junction held 4 bases outside the gene matches. CDR3 amino acids: CASSLLGLAGDTDTQYF. The DNA for the CDR3 is TGTGCCAGCAGTTTACTAGGACTAGCGGGAGACACAGATACGCAGTATTTT.

CDR3 region: CASSSRFEGTGGYNEQFF. The CDR3 DNA reads TGTGCCAGCAGCAGCCGGTTCGAGGGGACAGGGGGCTACAATGAGCAGTTCTTC. The J gene is TRBJ2-1, the V gene TRBV5-4; 11 positions match TRBD1. Germline V gene data show CDR1 as SGHNT and CDR2 as YYREEE (reference sequence). This CDR3 spans 18 amino acids. The V segment lost 4 bases and the J segment 3 bases; nucleotides outside the gene matches: 12.

The CDR3 loop reads CASTKTPGGHGYTF. The CDR3, as DNA: TGTGCCAGCACCAAAACGCCTGGGGGTCATGGCTACACCTTC. The rearrangement uses TRBV5-8 and TRBJ1-2, with a tentative D call TRBD1 (5 bases). V was trimmed by 6 bases and J by 6 bases, leaving 18 bases between them. The CDR3 contains 14 residues. CDR1 and CDR2 from the germline V gene are SGHTS and YDEGEE.

The chain employs TRBV5-1 and TRBJ2-7; D is perhaps TRBD2 (5 bases). The germline V gene encodes CDR1 SGHRS and CDR2 YFSETQ. This CDR3 is 12 amino acids long. Trimming took 3 bases from V and 7 from J, leaving 11 bases between them. CDR3: CASSSLPGEQYF. CDR3 nucleotides: TGCGCCAGCAGCTCCCTCCCGGGAGAGCAGTACTTC.

The gene calls are TRBV9 and TRBJ2-7; no clear D gene. V gave up 4 bases and J gave up 0 bases, with 5 bases separating them. From germline, CDR1 is SGDLS and CDR2 YYNGEE. This CDR3 region has 12 residues. The CDR3 DNA reads TGTGCCAGCAGCCTAAACTCCTACGAGCAGTACTTC. Its protein product is CASSLNSYEQYF.

This rearrangement joins TRBV11-2 to TRBJ2-7; tentative D call: TRBD1 (6 bases). This CDR3 has 15 residues. The germline V gene has CDR1 SGHAT and CDR2 FQNNGV. V gave up 4 bases and J gave up 2 bases, with 15 bases separating them. CDR3 coding DNA: TGTGCCAGCAGCTGGGGGCTTAGCCAAACCTACGAGCAGTACTTC. Translated, it gives CASSWGLSQTYEQYF.

The V gene is TRBV4-1, the J gene TRBJ2-2, with D unresolved. The CDR3 sequence is 14 residues long. V shed 0 bases and J shed 1 base, with 3 bases lying between them. Germline CDR1 is MGHRA and CDR2 is YSYEKL. CDR3 nucleotides: TGCGCCAGCAGCCAAGAGGAGAACACCGGGGAGCTGTTTTTT. It translates to CASSQEENTGELFF.

The chain uses TRBV7-2 and TRBJ1-2, with 8 bases aligning to TRBD1. Germline-derived CDR1 and CDR2 are SGHTA and FQGNSA. The V and J ends lost 8 bases and 7 bases, in that order; junction bases with no gene match: 15. The CDR3 contains 15 residues. CDR3 loop: CASQAGWDRRGGYTF. The DNA of the CDR3 is TGTGCCAGCCAGGCGGGCTGGGACAGGAGAGGTGGCTACACCTTC. Supplemented by reference TRBV7-2 and TRBJ1-2, the full variable domain reads GAGVSQSPSNKVTEKGKDVELRCDPISGHTALYWYRQSLGQGLEFLIYFQGNSAPDKSGLPSDRFSAERTGGSVSTLTIQRTQQEDSAVYLCASQAGWDRRGGYTFGSGTRLTVV.

This chain links TRBV6-1 with TRBJ2-2; D not resolved. The germline V gene encodes CDR1 MNHNS and CDR2 SASEGT. Trimming pared 5 bases from V and 5 bases from J, leaving 6 bases between. This CDR3 has 12 residues. CDR3 amino acids: CASSLVTGELFF. CDR3 nucleotides: TGTGCCAGCAGTCTAGTGACCGGGGAGCTGTTTTTT.

The chain uses TRBV11-3 and TRBJ2-7, with D unclear. Trimming stripped 1 base from V and 4 bases from J, with 11 bases between. This CDR3 comprises 14 residues. Germline V gives CDR1 SGHNT, CDR2 YENEEA. In DNA form, the CDR3 reads TGTGCCAGCAGCTTAGTTGGGGTGACTTACGAGCAGTACTTC. This encodes CASSLVGVTYEQYF.